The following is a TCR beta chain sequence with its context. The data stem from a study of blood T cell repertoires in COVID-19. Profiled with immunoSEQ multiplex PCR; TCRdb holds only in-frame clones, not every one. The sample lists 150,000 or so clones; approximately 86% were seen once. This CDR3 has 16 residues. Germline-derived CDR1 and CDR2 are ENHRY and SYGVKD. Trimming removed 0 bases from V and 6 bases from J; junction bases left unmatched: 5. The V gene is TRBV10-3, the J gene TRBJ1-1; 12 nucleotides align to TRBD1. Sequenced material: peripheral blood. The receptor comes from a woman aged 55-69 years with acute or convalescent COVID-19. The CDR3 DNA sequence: TGTGCCATCAGTGAGTCCTCCGGGACAGGGGGCTCTGAAGCTTTCTTT. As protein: CAISESSGTGGSEAFF.